These 31 T cell receptor beta chains originate from one sample sequenced in a study of blood T cell repertoires in COVID-19. The data were produced by immunoSEQ multiplex PCR, yet TCRdb's version contains in-frame clones alone and is incomplete. The sample comprises about 350,000 clones, more than 75% of which are singletons, and roughly 1% rests with the top ten. Sequenced input: PBMCs or T cells enriched from blood (not recorded which). These TCRs come from a woman in her 30s who had recovered from COVID-19.

V gene TRBV24-1 combines with J gene TRBJ2-7; 8 bases agree with TRBD1. V shed 7 bases, J shed 2 bases, and the junction held 9 bases outside the gene matches. The CDR3 sequence is 15 residues long. In germline, CDR1 is KGHDR, CDR2 SFDVKD. The CDR3 spells CATSYFDRGPYEQYF. Written as DNA, the CDR3 is TGTGCCACCAGCTATTTCGACAGGGGCCCCTACGAGCAGTACTTC.

The CDR3, as DNA: TGTGCCAGCAGTCGCGGGGGGGCCTACAATGAGCAGTTCTTC. Translation: CASSRGGAYNEQFF. This chain links TRBV6-5 with TRBJ2-1; 9 bases line up with TRBD2. Germline V gene data show CDR1 as MNHEY and CDR2 as SVGAGI. V trimming: 5 bases; J trimming: 2 bases; junction bases outside the gene matches: 1. This CDR3 is 14 amino acids long.

V usage is TRBV6-4 and J usage is TRBJ2-1; 10 bases match TRBD2. This CDR3 has 15 residues. After removal of 4 bases from V and 1 base from J, the junction contained 1 base not matched to a gene. Germline V CDR1 and CDR2: MRHNA, SNTAGT. CDR3 nucleotides: TGTGCCAGCAGTGTAGCGGGGGGATCCTACAATGAGCAGTTCTTC. Protein: CASSVAGGSYNEQFF.

The chain joins TRBV6-2 or TRBV6-3 to TRBJ2-7, with TRBD1 as a possible D gene (6 bases). The CDR3 runs 18 residues. In germline, CDR1 is MNHEY, CDR2 SVGEGT. Trimming took off 6 bases at V and 2 bases at J, with 26 bases between the two ends. The CDR3 DNA follows: TGTGCCAGCAGCACTAGATCCGCTACAGGGAAGGGTCCCTACGAGCAGTACTTC. This gives the protein CASSTRSATGKGPYEQYF.

The table lists this clone with a count of one. The rearrangement links TRBV7-2 to TRBJ1-1; possible D gene TRBD1, 5 bases. The CDR3 sequence is 18 residues long. CDR1 SGHTA and CDR2 FQGNSA come from the germline V gene. Trimming pared 4 bases from V and 5 bases from J, leaving 26 bases between. The CDR3, as DNA: TGTGCCAGCAGCTCCCGGAGGGCAGGGAAAAGGATAGGTACTGAAGCTTTCTTT. The encoded protein is CASSSRRAGKRIGTEAFF.

This clone was seen a few times. The V gene is TRBV7-2, the J gene TRBJ2-3, with 7 nucleotides matching TRBD2. CDR1 and CDR2 from the germline V gene are SGHTA and FQGNSA. The CDR3 sequence is 17 residues long. With 5 bases clipped from V and 1 base from J, the junction kept 12 bases outside the gene matches. The CDR3 loop reads CASSDQTGTIGTDTQYF. The CDR3 DNA follows: TGTGCCAGCAGCGACCAAACCGGGACTATTGGCACAGATACGCAGTATTTT.

The rearrangement uses TRBV5-4 and TRBJ1-2, with TRBD1 matching over 10 bases. The V gene end was trimmed by 4 bases and the J gene end by 0 bases; junction bases not matched to a gene: 9. Germline-derived CDR1 and CDR2 are SGHNT and YYREEE (reference sequence). There are 17 residues in the CDR3. The CDR3 sequence: CASSQGQGPNTNYGYTF. The DNA for the CDR3 is TGTGCCAGCAGCCAGGGACAGGGGCCGAATACTAACTATGGCTACACCTTC. The full variable domain, with the rest looked up from reference TRBV5-4 and TRBJ1-2, is ETGVTQSPTHLIKTRGQQVTLRCSSQSGHNTVSWYQQALGQGPQFIFQYYREEENGRGNFPPRFSGLQFPNYSSELNVNALELDDSALYLCASSQGQGPNTNYGYTFGSGTRLTVV.

V usage is TRBV9 and J usage is TRBJ1-1; TRBD1 might be the D (6 bases). The V and J ends lost 3 bases and 1 base respectively, with 13 bases between them. This CDR3 comprises 15 residues. Germline CDR1 is SGDLS and CDR2 is YYNGEE. The CDR3 loop is CASSGPGTSNTEAFF. The CDR3 nucleotides read TGTGCCAGCAGCGGACCCGGGACATCGAACACTGAAGCTTTCTTT.

This clone was detected only a few times. The chain employs TRBV19 and TRBJ1-5, with D tentatively TRBD1 (6 bases). The CDR3 has 14 amino acids. Looked up from germline, CDR1 is LNHDA and CDR2 is SQIVND (reference sequence). Trimming cost V 8 bases and J 3 bases, with 14 bases left between them. The CDR3 here is CASEEGGNNQPQHF. DNA of the CDR3: TGTGCCAGTGAGGAGGGGGGGAACAATCAGCCCCAGCATTTT.

The chain has TRBV27 and TRBJ1-4, with a possible D match to TRBD1 (5 bases). CDR3 length: 13 residues. V was pared by 5 bases and J by 8 bases, with 12 bases between. CDR1 and CDR2 from the germline V gene are MNHEY and SMNVEV (reference sequence). The CDR3 DNA follows: TGTGCCAGCAGTGGTCAGGGTGAGGAAAAACTGTTTTTT. It specifies CASSGQGEEKLFF.

This clone was seen only once. This chain connects TRBV7-2 to TRBJ2-2; 11 positions match TRBD2. The germline V gene encodes CDR1 SGHTA and CDR2 FQGNSA. With V trimmed by 7 bases and J by 6 bases, 7 bases remained unmatched. The CDR3 extends over 15 amino acids. DNA for the CDR3: TGTGCCAGCAAGTTGACTAGCGGGGTGGCCGGGGAGCTGTTTTTT. Translating it yields CASKLTSGVAGELFF.

The chain carries TRBV11-2 and TRBJ2-3; 7 bases agree with TRBD1. CDR3 length: 17 residues. Germline V gene sequence: CDR1 SGHAT, CDR2 FQNNGV. With V trimmed by 1 base and J by 4 bases, 11 bases remained unmatched. DNA of the CDR3: TGTGCCAGCAGCTTAGTCCTCGGCAGGGGGTTTGCAGATACGCAGTATTTT. It is translated as CASSLVLGRGFADTQYF.

The chain recombines TRBV27 with TRBJ2-2; 12 bases line up with TRBD2. This CDR3 spans 16 amino acids. With V trimmed by 3 bases and J by 6 bases, 5 bases remained unmatched. Germline V gene sequence: CDR1 MNHEY, CDR2 SMNVEV (reference sequence). The CDR3 coding sequence is TGTGCCAGCAGTTTTGGCCTAGCGGGGGGGCCCGGGGAGCTGTTTTTT. It codes for CASSFGLAGGPGELFF.

The chain is built from TRBV27 and TRBJ1-1; 7 nucleotides align to TRBD1. The CDR3 has 14 residues. CDR1 and CDR2 (germline): MNHEY, SMNVEV (reference sequence). V lost 5 bases and J lost 0; bases outside the gene matches: 3. The DNA of the CDR3 is TGTGCCAGCAGTCCGGGACAGTTGAACACTGAAGCTTTCTTT. Residues: CASSPGQLNTEAFF.

The V and J genes are TRBV11-3 and TRBJ2-1; a possible D gene is TRBD2 (5 bases). This CDR3 contains 14 residues. Germline V lookup: CDR1 SGHNT, CDR2 YENEEA. V was trimmed by 5 bases and J by 5 bases, leaving 13 bases between them. The CDR3 sequence: CASSPRGLNNEQFF. The CDR3 DNA is TGTGCCAGCAGCCCCCGGGGTCTCAACAATGAGCAGTTCTTC.

This chain uses TRBV18 with TRBJ2-2, with D possibly matching TRBD2 (5 bases). The germline gives CDR1 KGHSH, CDR2 LQKENI. The CDR3 totals 15 residues. V lost 2 bases, J lost 6 bases, and 13 bases lay in between. As DNA, the CDR3 is TGTGCCAGCTCACCAGAACTAGTCAATCCCGGGGAGCTGTTTTTT. Its protein is CASSPELVNPGELFF.

This clone was counted only a few times. This sequence joins TRBV7-8 and TRBJ2-1, with D uncertain. Trimming shortened V by 2 bases and J by 6 bases, and 5 bases separated the two germline ends. Looked up from germline, CDR1 is SGHVS and CDR2 is FQNEAQ. The CDR3 runs 12 residues. This CDR3 is CASSLRSNEQFF. CDR3 nucleotides: TGTGCCAGCAGCTTAAGGAGCAATGAGCAGTTCTTC.

The rearrangement uses TRBV5-1 and TRBJ2-5; possibly TRBD1 for D (5 bases). The germline V and J ends were trimmed by 5 bases and 4 bases, with 12 bases remaining between them. Germline lookup yields CDR1 SGHRS and CDR2 YFSETQ. CDR3 size: 13 residues. CDR3 DNA: TGCGCCAGCAGTTCACAGGCACGAGAGACCCAGTACTTC. Protein product: CASSSQARETQYF.

The chain has TRBV18 and TRBJ1-1; a weak D match, TRBD1 (5 bases). CDR3 size: 14 residues. In germline, CDR1 is KGHSH, CDR2 LQKENI. V was clipped by 6 bases and J by 3 bases, with 14 bases between them. The chain's CDR3 is CASSIGGKDTEAFF. Written as DNA, the CDR3 is TGTGCCAGCTCCATCGGGGGTAAGGACACTGAAGCTTTCTTT.

This chain connects TRBV28 to TRBJ1-4; D perhaps matches TRBD1 (6 bases). The V end lost 4 bases, the J end lost 5 bases, and 14 bases lay between the germline ends. The germline V gene encodes CDR1 MDHEN and CDR2 SYDVKM. The CDR3 runs to 15 residues. CDR3 amino acids: CASSWFRQGNEKLFF. CDR3 nucleotide sequence: TGTGCCAGCAGTTGGTTTCGGCAGGGGAATGAAAAACTGTTTTTT.

The chain is built from TRBV30 and TRBJ2-7, with D possibly matching TRBD2 (7 bases). Per the germline V gene, CDR1 is GTSNPN and CDR2 is SVGIG (reference sequence). This CDR3 has 15 amino acids. V lost 0 bases, J lost 2 bases, and 14 bases lay in between. In nucleotides, the CDR3 is TGTGCCTGGAGTGTACTACAGGGAGGGACCTACGAGCAGTACTTC. The encoded protein is CAWSVLQGGTYEQYF.

This clone was detected only once. The CDR3 is CASTPRGSGELFF. As DNA, the CDR3 is TGTGCCAGCACTCCCCGGGGTAGCGGGGAGCTGTTTTTT. V gene TRBV12-3 or TRBV12-4 combines with J gene TRBJ2-2; D is possibly TRBD2 (5 bases). The CDR3 totals 13 residues. V was pared by 7 bases and J by 7 bases, with 13 bases between.

The V call is TRBV13, the J call TRBJ2-3; 12 bases line up with TRBD2. Germline CDR1 and CDR2: PRHDT and FYEKMQ (reference sequence). The CDR3 consists of 18 residues. V dropped 5 bases and J dropped 2; count of bases not matched to a gene: 11. CDR3 DNA: TGTGCCAGCAGCCCGTCATTGCTAGCGGGGGGGAACACAGATACGCAGTATTTT. It codes for CASSPSLLAGGNTDTQYF.

V usage is TRBV5-5 and J usage is TRBJ1-5, with D unclear. From germline, CDR1 is SGHKS and CDR2 YYEKEE (reference sequence). This CDR3 has 13 amino acids. Trimming pared 4 bases from V and 3 bases from J, leaving 8 bases between. CDR3 residues: CASSRVFNQPQHF. The DNA of the CDR3 is TGTGCCAGCAGCCGGGTCTTCAATCAGCCCCAGCATTTT.

The chain recombines TRBV7-9 with TRBJ1-2; 8 bases line up with TRBD1. The CDR3 extends over 15 amino acids. The V gene end was trimmed by 5 bases and the J gene end by 0 bases; junction bases not matched to a gene: 5. In germline, CDR1 is SEHNR, CDR2 FQNEAQ (reference sequence). The CDR3 nucleotides are TGTGCCAGCAGCGAAGGGACAGGCGCTAACTATGGCTACACCTTC. Translation gives CASSEGTGANYGYTF.

The genes are TRBV24-1 and TRBJ2-3; 9 positions agree with TRBD1. The CDR3 length is 15 residues. The germline CDR1 and CDR2 sequences are KGHDR and SFDVKD. Trimming took 5 bases from V and 4 from J; bases not matched to a gene: 6. The CDR3 protein is CATSAPGQGSDTQYF. The CDR3 DNA follows: TGTGCCACCAGTGCCCCCGGACAGGGGTCAGATACGCAGTATTTT.

The chain uses TRBV18 and TRBJ2-6; perhaps TRBD2 as D (5 bases). Germline loops: CDR1 KGHSH, CDR2 LQKENI. Trimming left V 3 bases short and J 0 bases short, with 12 bases between. CDR3 length: 17 amino acids. CDR3 region: CASSPLGLPSGANVLTF. The CDR3 bases are TGTGCCAGCTCACCCCTCGGACTGCCCTCTGGGGCCAACGTCCTGACTTTC.

The J gene is TRBJ2-1, the V gene TRBV10-2; 10 bases are shared with TRBD2. This CDR3 region has 16 residues. Trimming cost V 0 bases and J 6 bases; bases outside gene matches: 5. Germline lookup yields CDR1 WSHSY and CDR2 SAAADI. CDR3 loop: CASSESMGLAFNEQFF. CDR3 nucleotide sequence: TGCGCCAGCAGTGAGTCGATGGGACTAGCGTTCAATGAGCAGTTCTTC.

The chain is built from TRBV28 and TRBJ2-1; 9 nucleotides align to TRBD1. From germline, CDR1 is MDHEN and CDR2 SYDVKM. J was trimmed by 6 bases and V by 5 bases; bases with no gene match: 8. The CDR3 length is 15 residues. The CDR3 here is CASSVAGQGSNEQFF. CDR3 sequence (DNA): TGTGCCAGCAGTGTTGCGGGACAGGGAAGCAATGAGCAGTTCTTC.

The genes are TRBV3-1 (or the pseudogene TRBV3-2) and TRBJ1-2, with D tentatively TRBD1 (5 bases). Germline CDR1 reads LGHDT; CDR2 reads YNNKEL (reference sequence). The CDR3 loop spans 13 amino acids. Trimming took 4 bases from V and 7 from J, leaving 13 bases between them. DNA of the CDR3: TGTGCCAGCAGCCGCGACGGGGGAAGTGGCTACACCTTC. Its translation is CASSRDGGSGYTF.

The chain couples TRBV5-4 to TRBJ2-5, with 9 bases matching TRBD1. The CDR3 spans 15 residues. J lost 3 bases, V lost 3 bases, and 6 bases had no gene match. Germline CDR1 reads SGHNT; CDR2 reads YYREEE (reference sequence). CDR3 DNA sequence: TGTGCCAGCAGCTACCCAACAGGGGGCAAAGAGACCCAGTACTTC. The encoded protein is CASSYPTGGKETQYF.